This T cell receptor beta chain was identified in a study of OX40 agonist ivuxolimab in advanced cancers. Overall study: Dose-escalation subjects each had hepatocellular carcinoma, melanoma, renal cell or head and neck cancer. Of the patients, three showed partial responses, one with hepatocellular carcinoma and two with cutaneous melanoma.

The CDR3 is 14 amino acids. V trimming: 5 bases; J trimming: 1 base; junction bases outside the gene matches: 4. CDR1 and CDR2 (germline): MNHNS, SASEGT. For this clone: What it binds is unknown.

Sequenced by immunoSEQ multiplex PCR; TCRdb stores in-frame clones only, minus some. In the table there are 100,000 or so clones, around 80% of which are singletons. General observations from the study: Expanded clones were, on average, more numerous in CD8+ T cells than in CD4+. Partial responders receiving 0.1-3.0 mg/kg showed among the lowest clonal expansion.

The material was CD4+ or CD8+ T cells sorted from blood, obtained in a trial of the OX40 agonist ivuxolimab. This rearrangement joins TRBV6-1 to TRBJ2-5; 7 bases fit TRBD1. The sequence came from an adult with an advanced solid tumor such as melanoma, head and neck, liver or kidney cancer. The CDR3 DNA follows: TGTGCCAGCAGTCTCCGGACAGGCCAAGAGACCCAGTACTTC. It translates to CASSLRTGQETQYF.